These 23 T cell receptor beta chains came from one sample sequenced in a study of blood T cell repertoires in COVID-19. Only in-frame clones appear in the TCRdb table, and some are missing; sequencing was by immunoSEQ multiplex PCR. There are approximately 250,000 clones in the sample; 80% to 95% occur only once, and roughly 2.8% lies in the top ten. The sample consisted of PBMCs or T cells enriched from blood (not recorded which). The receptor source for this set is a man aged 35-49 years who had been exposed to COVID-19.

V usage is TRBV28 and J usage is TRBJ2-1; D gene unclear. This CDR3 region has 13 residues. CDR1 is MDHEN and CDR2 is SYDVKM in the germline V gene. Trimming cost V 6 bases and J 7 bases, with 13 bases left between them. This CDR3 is CASSMGRENEQFF. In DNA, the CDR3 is TGTGCCAGCAGCATGGGCCGAGAAAATGAGCAGTTCTTC.

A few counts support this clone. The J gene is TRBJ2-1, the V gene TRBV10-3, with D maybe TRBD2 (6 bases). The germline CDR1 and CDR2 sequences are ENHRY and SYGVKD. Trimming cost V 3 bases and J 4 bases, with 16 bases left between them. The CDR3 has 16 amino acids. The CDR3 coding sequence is TGTGCCATCAGTGATGGGTGGACGGGAGAGTACAATGAGCAGTTCTTC. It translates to CAISDGWTGEYNEQFF.

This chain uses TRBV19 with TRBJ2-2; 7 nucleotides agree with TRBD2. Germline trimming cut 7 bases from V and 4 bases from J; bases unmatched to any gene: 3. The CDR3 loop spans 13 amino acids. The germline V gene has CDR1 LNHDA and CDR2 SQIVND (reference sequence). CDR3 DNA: TGTGCCAGTAATCCGGGGGGCACCGGGGAGCTGTTTTTT. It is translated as CASNPGGTGELFF.

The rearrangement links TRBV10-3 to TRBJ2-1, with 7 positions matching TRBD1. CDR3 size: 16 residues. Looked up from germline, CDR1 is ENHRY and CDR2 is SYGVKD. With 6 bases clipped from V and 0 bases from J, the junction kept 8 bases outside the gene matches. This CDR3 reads CAIRSDRVSSYNEQFF. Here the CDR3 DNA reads TGTGCCATCAGATCTGACAGGGTTAGCTCCTACAATGAGCAGTTCTTC.

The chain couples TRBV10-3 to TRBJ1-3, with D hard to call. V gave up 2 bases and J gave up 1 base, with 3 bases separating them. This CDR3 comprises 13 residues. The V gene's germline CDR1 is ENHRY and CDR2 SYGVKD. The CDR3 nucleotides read TGTGCCATCAGTGAGCTTTCTGGAAACACCATATATTTT. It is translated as CAISELSGNTIYF.

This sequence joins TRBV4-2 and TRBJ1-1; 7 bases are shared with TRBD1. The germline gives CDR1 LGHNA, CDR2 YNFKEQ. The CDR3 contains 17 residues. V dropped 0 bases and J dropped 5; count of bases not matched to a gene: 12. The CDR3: CASSQDFEYRGETEAFF. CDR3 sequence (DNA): TGTGCCAGCAGCCAAGACTTCGAGTACAGGGGAGAAACTGAAGCTTTCTTT.

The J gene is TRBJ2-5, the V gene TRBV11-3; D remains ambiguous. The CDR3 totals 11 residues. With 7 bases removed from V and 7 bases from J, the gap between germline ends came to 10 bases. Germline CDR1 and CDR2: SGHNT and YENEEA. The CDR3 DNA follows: TGTGCCAGCACCCTCGGTGGGACCCAGTACTTC. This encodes CASTLGGTQYF.

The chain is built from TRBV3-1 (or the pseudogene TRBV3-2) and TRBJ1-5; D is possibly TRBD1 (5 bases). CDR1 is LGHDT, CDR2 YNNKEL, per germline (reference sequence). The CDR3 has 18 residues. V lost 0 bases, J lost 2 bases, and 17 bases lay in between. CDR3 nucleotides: TGTGCCAGCAGCCAAGATTTGTTAGGGGTTGGAGGCAATCAGCCCCAGCATTTT. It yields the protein CASSQDLLGVGGNQPQHF.

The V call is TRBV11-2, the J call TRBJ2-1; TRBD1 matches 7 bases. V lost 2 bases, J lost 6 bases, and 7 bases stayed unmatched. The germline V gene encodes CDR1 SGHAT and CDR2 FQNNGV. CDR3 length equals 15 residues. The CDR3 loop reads CASSLTGARVNEQFF. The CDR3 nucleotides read TGTGCCAGCAGCTTAACAGGGGCACGCGTCAATGAGCAGTTCTTC.

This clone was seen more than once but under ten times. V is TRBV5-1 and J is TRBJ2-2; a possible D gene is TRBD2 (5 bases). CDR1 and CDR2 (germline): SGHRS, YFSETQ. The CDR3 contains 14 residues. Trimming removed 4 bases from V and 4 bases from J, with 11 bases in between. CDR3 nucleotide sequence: TGCGCCAGCAGCACTCTCGGGGTCACCGGGGAGCTGTTTTTT. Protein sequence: CASSTLGVTGELFF.

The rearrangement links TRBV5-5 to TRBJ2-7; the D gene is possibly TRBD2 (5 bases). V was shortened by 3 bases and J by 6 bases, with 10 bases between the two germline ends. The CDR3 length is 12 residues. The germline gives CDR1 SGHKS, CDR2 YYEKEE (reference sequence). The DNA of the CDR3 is TGTGCCAGCAGCTCGGGGAGCGTCGAGCAGTACTTC. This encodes CASSSGSVEQYF.

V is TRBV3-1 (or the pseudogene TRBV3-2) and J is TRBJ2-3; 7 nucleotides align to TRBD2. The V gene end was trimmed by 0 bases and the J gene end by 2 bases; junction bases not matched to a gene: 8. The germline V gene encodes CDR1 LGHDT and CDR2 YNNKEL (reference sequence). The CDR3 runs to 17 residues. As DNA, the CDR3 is TGTGCCAGCAGCCAAGATCTGGCTAGCGGAAACACAGATACGCAGTATTTT. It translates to CASSQDLASGNTDTQYF.

The CDR3 loop reads CASSPSETQYF. Written as DNA, the CDR3 is TGTGCCAGCAGCCCCTCCGAGACCCAGTACTTC. The chain is built from TRBV12-3 or TRBV12-4 and TRBJ2-5; no clear D gene. Trimming left V 6 bases short and J 5 bases short, with 7 bases between. The CDR3 loop spans 11 amino acids.

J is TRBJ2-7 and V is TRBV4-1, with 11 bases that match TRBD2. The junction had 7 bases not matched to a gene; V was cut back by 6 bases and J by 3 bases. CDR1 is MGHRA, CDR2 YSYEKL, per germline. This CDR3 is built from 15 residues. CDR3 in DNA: TGCGCCAGCAGAATGACTAGCGGGAAGGACTACGAGCAGTACTTC. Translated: CASRMTSGKDYEQYF.

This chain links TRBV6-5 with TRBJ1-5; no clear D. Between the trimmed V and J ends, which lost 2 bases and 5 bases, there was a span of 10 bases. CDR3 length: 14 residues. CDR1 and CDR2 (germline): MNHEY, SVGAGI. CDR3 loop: CASSYAGSHQPQHF. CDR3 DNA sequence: TGTGCCAGCAGTTACGCGGGGTCCCATCAGCCCCAGCATTTT.

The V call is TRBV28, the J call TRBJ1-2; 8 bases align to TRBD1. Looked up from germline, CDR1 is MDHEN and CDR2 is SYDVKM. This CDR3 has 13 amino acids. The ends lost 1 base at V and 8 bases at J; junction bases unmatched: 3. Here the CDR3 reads CASSLSRGRGYTF. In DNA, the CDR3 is TGTGCCAGCAGTTTATCCAGGGGGCGCGGCTACACCTTC.

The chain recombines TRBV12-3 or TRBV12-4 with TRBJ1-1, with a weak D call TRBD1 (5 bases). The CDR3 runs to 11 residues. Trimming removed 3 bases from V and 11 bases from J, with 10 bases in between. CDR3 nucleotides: TGTGCCAGCAGTTTGGGGGGGATCGCTTTCTTT. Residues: CASSLGGIAFF.

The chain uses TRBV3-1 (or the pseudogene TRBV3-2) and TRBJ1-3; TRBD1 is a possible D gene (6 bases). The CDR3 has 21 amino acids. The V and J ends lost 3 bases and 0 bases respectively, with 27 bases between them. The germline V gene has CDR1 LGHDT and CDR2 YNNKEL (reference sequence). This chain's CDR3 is CASSHPLGRQETTLSGNTIYF. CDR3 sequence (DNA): TGTGCCAGCAGCCATCCGTTGGGGAGACAGGAGACAACCCTCTCTGGAAACACCATATATTTT.

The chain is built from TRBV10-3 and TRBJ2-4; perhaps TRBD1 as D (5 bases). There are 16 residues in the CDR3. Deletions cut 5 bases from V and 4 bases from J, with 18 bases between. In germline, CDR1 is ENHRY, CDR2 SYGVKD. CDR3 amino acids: CAISPHDSQIKNIQYF. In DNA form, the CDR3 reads TGTGCCATCAGTCCGCACGACAGTCAGATTAAAAACATTCAGTACTTC.

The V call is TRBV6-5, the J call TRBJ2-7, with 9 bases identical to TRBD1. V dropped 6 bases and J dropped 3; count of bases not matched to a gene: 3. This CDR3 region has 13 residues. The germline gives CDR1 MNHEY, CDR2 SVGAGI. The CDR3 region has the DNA TGTGCCAGCAGCAGGACAGGGGTCTACGAGCAGTACTTC. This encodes CASSRTGVYEQYF.

CDR3 in amino acids: CASSRARETQYF. CDR3 coding DNA: TGTGCCAGCAGCCGGGCTCGGGAGACCCAGTACTTC. The rearrangement joins TRBV3-1 (or the pseudogene TRBV3-2) to TRBJ2-5; no firm D call. This CDR3 has 12 residues. Trimming cost V 4 bases and J 5 bases, with 8 bases left between them. Germline lookup yields CDR1 LGHDT and CDR2 YNNKEL (reference sequence).

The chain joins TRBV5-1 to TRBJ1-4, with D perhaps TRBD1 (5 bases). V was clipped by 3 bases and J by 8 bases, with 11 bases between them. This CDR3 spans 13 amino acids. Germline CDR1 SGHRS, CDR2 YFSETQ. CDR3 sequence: CASSSDRQEKLFF. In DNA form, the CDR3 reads TGCGCCAGCAGCTCAGATAGACAGGAAAAACTGTTTTTT.

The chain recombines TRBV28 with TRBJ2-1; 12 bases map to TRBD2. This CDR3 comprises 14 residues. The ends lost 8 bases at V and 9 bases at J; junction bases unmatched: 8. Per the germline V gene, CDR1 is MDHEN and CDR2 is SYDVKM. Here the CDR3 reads CASLAGGPVSEQFF. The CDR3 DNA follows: TGTGCCAGCCTAGCGGGAGGGCCTGTGAGTGAGCAGTTCTTC.